This TCR beta chain was sequenced for a study of T cells in localized non-small cell lung cancer. The assay was immunoSEQ multiplex PCR, and TCRdb's table has in-frame clones only and misses some. This table holds around 70,000 clones, approximately 84% found once. The CDR3 extends over 13 amino acids. Per the germline V gene, CDR1 is SNHLY and CDR2 is FYNNEI. V was clipped by 6 bases and J by 1 base, with 9 bases between them. Specimen: peripheral blood, collected before any cancer treatment. The rearrangement uses TRBV2 and TRBJ1-1; unclear D gene. This sequence was found in a female donor over 55 with stage I lung adenocarcinoma. The CDR3 loop is CASRSSGNTEAFF. The CDR3 nucleotides are TGTGCCAGCAGGTCATCAGGGAACACTGAAGCTTTCTTT.